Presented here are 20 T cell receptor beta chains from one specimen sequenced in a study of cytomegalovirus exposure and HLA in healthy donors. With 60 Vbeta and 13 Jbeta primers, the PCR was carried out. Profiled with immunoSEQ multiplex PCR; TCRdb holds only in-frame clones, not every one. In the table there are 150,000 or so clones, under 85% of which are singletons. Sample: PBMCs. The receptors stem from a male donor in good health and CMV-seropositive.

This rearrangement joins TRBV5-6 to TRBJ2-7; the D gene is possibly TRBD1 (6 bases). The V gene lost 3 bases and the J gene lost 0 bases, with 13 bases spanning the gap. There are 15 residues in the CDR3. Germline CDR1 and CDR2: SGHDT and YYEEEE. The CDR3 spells CASSSTGKISYEQYF. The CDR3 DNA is TGTGCCAGCAGCTCCACAGGGAAGATCTCCTACGAGCAGTACTTC. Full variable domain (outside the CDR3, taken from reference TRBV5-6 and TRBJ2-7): DAGVTQSPTHLIKTRGQQVTLRCSPKSGHDTVSWYQQALGQGPQFIFQYYEEEERQRGNFPDRFSGHQFPNYSSELNVNALLLGDSALYLCASSSTGKISYEQYFGPGTRLTVT.

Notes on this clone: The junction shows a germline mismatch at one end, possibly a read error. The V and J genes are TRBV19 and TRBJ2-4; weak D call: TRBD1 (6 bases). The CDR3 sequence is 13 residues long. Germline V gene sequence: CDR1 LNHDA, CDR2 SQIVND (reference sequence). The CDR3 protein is CASEGVAKNSQYF. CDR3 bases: TGTGCCAGTGAGGGGGTAGCCAAAAACAGTCAGTACTTC.

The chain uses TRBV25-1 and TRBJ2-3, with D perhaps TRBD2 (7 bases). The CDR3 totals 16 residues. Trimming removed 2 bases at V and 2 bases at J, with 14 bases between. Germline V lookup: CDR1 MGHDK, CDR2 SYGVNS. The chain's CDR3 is CASSERLGGPTDTQYF. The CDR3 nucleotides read TGTGCCAGCAGTGAACGTCTGGGGGGGCCCACAGATACGCAGTATTTT.

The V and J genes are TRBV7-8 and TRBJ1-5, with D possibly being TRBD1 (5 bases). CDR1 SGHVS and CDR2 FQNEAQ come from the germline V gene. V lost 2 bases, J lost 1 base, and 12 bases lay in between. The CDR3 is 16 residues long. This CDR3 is CASSLSLDSSNQPQHF. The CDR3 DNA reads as TGTGCCAGCAGCTTATCTCTCGACAGCAGCAATCAGCCCCAGCATTTT. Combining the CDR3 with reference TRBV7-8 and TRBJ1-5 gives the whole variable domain GAGVSQSPRYKVAKRGQDVALRCDPISGHVSLFWYQQALGQGPEFLTYFQNEAQLDKSGLPSDRFFAERPEGSVSTLKIQRTQQEDSAVYLCASSLSLDSSNQPQHFGDGTRLSIL.

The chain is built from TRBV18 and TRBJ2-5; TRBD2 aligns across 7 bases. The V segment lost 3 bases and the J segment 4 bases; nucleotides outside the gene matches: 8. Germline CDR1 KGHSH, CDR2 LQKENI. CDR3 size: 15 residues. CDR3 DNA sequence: TGTGCCAGCTCACCGCCTAGCGGACAAAGAGAGACCCAGTACTTC. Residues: CASSPPSGQRETQYF.

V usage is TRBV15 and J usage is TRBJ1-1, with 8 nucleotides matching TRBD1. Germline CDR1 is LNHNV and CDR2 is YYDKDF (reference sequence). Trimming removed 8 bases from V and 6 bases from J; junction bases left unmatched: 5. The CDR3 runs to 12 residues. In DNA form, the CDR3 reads TGTGCCACCTCCTACAGGGGGGCTGAAGCTTTCTTT. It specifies CATSYRGAEAFF.

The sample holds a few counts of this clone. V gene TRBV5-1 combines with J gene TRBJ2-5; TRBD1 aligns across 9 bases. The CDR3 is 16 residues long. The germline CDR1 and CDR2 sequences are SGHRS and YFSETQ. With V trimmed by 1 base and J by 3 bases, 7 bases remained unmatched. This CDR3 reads CASSLPGQGREETQYF. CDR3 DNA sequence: TGCGCCAGCAGCTTGCCGGGACAGGGCCGGGAAGAGACCCAGTACTTC.

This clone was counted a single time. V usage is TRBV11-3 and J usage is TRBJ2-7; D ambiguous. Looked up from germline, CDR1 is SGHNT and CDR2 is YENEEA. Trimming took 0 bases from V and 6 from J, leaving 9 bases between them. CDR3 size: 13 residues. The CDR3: CASSLEQAVEQYF. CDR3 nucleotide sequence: TGTGCCAGCAGCTTAGAGCAGGCTGTCGAGCAGTACTTC.

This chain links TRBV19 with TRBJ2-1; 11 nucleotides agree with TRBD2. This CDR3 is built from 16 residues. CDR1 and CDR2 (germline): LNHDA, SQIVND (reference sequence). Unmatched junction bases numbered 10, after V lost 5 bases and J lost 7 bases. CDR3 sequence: CASSSRLAGLGNEQFF. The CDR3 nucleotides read TGTGCCAGTAGTTCACGACTAGCGGGACTGGGAAATGAGCAGTTCTTC. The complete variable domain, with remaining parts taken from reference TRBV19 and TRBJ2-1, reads DGGITQSPKYLFRKEGQNVTLSCEQNLNHDAMYWYRQDPGQGLRLIYYSQIVNDFQKGDIAEGYSVSREKKESFPLTVTSAQKNPTAFYLCASSSRLAGLGNEQFFGPGTRLTVL.

CDR3 sequence reads: CASGEAGTGEKLFF. The CDR3 DNA sequence: TGTGCCAGCGGGGAGGCAGGGACGGGGGAAAAACTGTTTTTT. V gene TRBV5-6 combines with J gene TRBJ1-4; D is perhaps TRBD1 (5 bases). Germline assignment: CDR1 SGHDT and CDR2 YYEEEE. With 7 bases removed from V and 8 bases from J, the gap between germline ends came to 18 bases. The CDR3 length is 14 residues.

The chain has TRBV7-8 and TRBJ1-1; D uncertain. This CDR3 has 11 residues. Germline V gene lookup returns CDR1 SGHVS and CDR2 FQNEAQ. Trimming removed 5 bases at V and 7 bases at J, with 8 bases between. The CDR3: CASSLPGEAFF. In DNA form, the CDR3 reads TGTGCCAGCAGCCTCCCGGGTGAAGCTTTCTTT.

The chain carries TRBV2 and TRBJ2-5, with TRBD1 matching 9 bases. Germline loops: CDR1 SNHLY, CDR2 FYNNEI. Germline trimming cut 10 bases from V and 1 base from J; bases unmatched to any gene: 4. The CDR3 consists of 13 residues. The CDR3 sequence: CATHRGPQETQYF. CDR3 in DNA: TGTGCCACCCACAGGGGGCCCCAAGAGACCCAGTACTTC.

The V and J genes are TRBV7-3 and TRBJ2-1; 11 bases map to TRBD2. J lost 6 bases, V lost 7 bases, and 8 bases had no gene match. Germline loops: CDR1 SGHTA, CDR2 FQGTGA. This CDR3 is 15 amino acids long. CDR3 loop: CASTVAGGPTNEQFF. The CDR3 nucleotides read TGTGCCAGCACCGTAGCGGGAGGGCCCACCAATGAGCAGTTCTTC.

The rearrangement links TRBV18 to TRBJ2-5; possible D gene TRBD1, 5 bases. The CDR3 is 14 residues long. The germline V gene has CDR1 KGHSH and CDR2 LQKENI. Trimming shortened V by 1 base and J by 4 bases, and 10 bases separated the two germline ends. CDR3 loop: CASSPREGAETQYF. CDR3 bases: TGTGCCAGCTCACCACGGGAAGGGGCAGAGACCCAGTACTTC.

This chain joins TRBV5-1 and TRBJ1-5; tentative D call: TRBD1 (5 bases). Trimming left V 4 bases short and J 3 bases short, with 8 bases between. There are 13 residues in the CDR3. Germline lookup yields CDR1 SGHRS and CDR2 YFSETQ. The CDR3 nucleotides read TGCGCCAGCAGCCGGGGGTCCAATCAGCCCCAGCATTTT. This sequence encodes CASSRGSNQPQHF.

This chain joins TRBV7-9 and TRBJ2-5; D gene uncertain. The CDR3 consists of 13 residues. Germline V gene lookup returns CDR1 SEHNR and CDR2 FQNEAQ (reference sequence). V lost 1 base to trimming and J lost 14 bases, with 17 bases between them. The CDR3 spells CASSLEMFGPTYF. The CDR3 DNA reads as TGTGCCAGCAGCTTAGAAATGTTTGGGCCCACTTACTTC.

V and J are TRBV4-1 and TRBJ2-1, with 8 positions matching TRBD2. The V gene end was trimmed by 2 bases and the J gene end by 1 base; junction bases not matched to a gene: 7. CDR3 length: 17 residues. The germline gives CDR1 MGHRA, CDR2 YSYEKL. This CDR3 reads CASSQSPQRGSYNEQFF. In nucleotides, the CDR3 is TGCGCCAGCAGCCAAAGCCCCCAGCGGGGGTCCTACAATGAGCAGTTCTTC.

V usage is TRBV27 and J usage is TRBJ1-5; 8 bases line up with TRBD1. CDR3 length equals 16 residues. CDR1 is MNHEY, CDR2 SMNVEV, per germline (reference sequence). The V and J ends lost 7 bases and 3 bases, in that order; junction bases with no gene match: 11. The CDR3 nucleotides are TGTGCCAGCATTTCAACCGAGGACAGGGTCAATCAGCCCCAGCATTTT. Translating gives CASISTEDRVNQPQHF.

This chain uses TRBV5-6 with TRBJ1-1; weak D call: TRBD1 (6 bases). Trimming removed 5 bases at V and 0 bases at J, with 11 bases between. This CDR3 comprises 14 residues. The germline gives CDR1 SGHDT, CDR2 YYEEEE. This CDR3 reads CASRRTVMNTEAFF. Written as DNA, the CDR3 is TGTGCCAGCAGAAGGACAGTGATGAACACTGAAGCTTTCTTT.

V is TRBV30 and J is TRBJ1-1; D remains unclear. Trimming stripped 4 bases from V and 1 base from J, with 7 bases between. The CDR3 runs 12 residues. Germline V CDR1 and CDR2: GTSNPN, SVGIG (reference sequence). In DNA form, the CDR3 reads TGTGCCTGGAATCAGGAGAACACTGAAGCTTTCTTT. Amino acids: CAWNQENTEAFF.